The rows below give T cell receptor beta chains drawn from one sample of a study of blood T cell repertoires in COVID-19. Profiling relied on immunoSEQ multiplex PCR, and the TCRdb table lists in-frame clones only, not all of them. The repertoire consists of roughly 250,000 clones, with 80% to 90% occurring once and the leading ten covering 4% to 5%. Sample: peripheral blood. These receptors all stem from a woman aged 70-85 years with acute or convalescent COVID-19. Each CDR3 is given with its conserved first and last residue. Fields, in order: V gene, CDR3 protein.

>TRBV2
CASRIAGTRNEKLFF
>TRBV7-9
CASSPSGAYIETQYF
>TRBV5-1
CASSRGQGVETQYF
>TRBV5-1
CASAAPNNYGYTF
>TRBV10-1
CASVRQGSSYNEQFF
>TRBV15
CATSSRQGEQPQHF
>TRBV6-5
CASSYRGPTEAFF
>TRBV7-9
CASSFSSGEADTQYF
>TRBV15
CATSRDVQETQYF
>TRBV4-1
CASSQGGEGLITEAFF
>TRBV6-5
CASSLGQLNTEAFF
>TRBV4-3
CASSQDSGYHTEAFF
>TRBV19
CASSAFPGQGYGYTF
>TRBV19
CASSWDRAGYGYTF
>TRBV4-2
CASSRTGQGEKLFF
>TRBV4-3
CASSPEGQINEKLFF
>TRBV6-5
CASSYEGGANYGYTF
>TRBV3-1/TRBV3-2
CASSPDSFYGYTF
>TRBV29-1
CSARSATNEKLFF
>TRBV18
CASSLPGTGIGVGELFF
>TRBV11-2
CASSSDRGGEQYF
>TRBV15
CATSRAGSGNTIYF
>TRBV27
CASSLGLAGRDEQFF
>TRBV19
CASNAGLNTEAFF
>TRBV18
CASSPLLGEGGEAFF
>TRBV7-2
CASSLAPAQGPYGYTF
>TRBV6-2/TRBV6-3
CASSYGRGQNTEAFF
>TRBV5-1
CASSLQQVHQETQYF
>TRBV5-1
CASSLQAGNHGYGYTF
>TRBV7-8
CASSSPQENTEAFF
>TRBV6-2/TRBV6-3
CASSYYSRGRNYGYTF
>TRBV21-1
CASSKVPQGGNGYTF
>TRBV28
CASSSLRGQVENQPQHF
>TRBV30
CAWSRDSGYGYTF
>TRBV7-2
CASSLAGGIYNEQFF
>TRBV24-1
CATRAPSAGELFF
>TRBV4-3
CASSQDITGGIGTDTQYF
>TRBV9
CASSAGAIVGTEAFF
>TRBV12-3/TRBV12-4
CASSLGRAETQYF
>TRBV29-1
CSGAGQANTEAFF
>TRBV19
CASSPQGYGGYTF
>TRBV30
CAWSRQASSPLHF
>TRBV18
CASSPLQLDNSPLHF
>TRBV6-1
CASSGSTGTGSEKLFF
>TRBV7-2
CASSLRQGPEKLFF
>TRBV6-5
CASSYSSLYGYTF
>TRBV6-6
CASSPTGGTRNYGYTF
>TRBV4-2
CASSQRTGFDAQHSPLHF
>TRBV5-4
CASTPRGNEAEAFF